The clone carrying this T cell receptor beta chain was picked up one time. Antigen: not known. Libraries were prepared by immunoSEQ multiplex PCR; TCRdb keeps only in-frame clonotypes and omits some of them. The data show about 260,000 clones, with approximately 90% seen just once and under 3% held by the top ten. This sample stems from a study of Ad26.COV2.S vaccination and SARS-CoV-2 variants. Treatment given: roughly 18 received Ad26.COV2.S at low or high dose, single or two shots; several received placebo; per-sample allocation not given. Sampling was done on day 63 after the first vaccine or placebo injection. The individual, an adult aged 18-55 years, was a donor in Boston. Trimming removed 5 bases from V and 6 bases from J; junction bases left unmatched: 9. Germline CDR1 and CDR2: LGHDT and YNNKEL (reference sequence). This CDR3 is built from 14 residues. Study results and caveats: Analyses of TCR breadth and depth may have underestimated total T cell responses. Vaccine recipients had higher spike-specific TCR breadth than placebo recipients. Reportedly, spike-specific CD8+ and CD4+ T cell responses achieved substantial breadth once vaccination had taken place.

V is TRBV3-1 (or the pseudogene TRBV3-2) and J is TRBJ2-7, with 8 bases fitting TRBD1. This TCR was sampled from a person between 18 and 60 years old who received the Ad26.COV2.S COVID-19 vaccine or a placebo. Sequenced here: peripheral blood, sampled in a trial of Ad26.COV2.S vaccine versus placebo. For the CDR3, the DNA is TGTGCCAGCAGCTATCAGGGGGCCAGGGGCGAGCAGTACGTC. Encoded protein: CASSYQGARGEQYV.